This is a list of T cell receptor beta chains from one sample in a study of T cell changes during pregnancy in multiple sclerosis. Produced via immunoSEQ multiplex PCR; TCRdb's table is partial and in-frame only. Among 95,000 to 100,000 clones, about 91% were seen once, and the ten largest hold about 3.4%. The material sequenced was peripheral blood, taken in the second trimester of pregnancy. All receptors derive from a female donor with multiple sclerosis, enrolled in a pregnancy study. Both conserved end residues are part of each CDR3. D genes are given only for firm matches. Clone size is shown for a subset of rows, as once, few, many or a class of expanded clone.

>.|14|TRBV4-1|TRBJ1-1|.
CASSQVVLNTEAFF
TGCGCCAGCAGCCAAGTCGTCCTGAACACTGAAGCTTTCTTT
>.|12|TRBV11-3|TRBJ2-7|.
CASSLSGREQYF
TGTGCCAGCAGCTTATCAGGTCGGGAGCAGTACTTC
>.|16|TRBV9|TRBJ1-3|.
CASSVAPEGSWNTIYF
TGTGCCAGCAGCGTAGCTCCGGAGGGCTCTTGGAACACCATATATTTT
>.|13|TRBV2|TRBJ2-5|.
CASRSRGIRDTYF
TGTGCCAGCAGGTCACGCGGGATAAGAGACACGTACTTC
>.|17|TRBV5-4|TRBJ2-5|.
CASSRGISTDPQETQYF
TGTGCCAGCAGCCGGGGGATCTCGACGGACCCTCAAGAGACCCAGTACTTC
>.|14|TRBV18|TRBJ1-1|TRBD1
CASSSGTGVSEAFF
TGTGCCAGCTCCTCCGGGACAGGGGTCTCGGAAGCTTTCTTT
>.|15|TRBV6-1|TRBJ2-3|TRBD1
CASSELGQGTNTQYF
TGTGCCAGCAGTGAATTGGGACAGGGGACAAATACGCAGTATTTT
>few|14|TRBV9|TRBJ1-5|TRBD1
CASSIGTANQPQHF
TGTGCCAGCAGCATCGGGACAGCGAATCAGCCCCAGCATTTT
>.|17|TRBV15|TRBJ2-1|TRBD2
CATSRTVMGLEDGEQFF
TGTGCCACCAGCCGTACAGTAATGGGACTAGAGGATGGGGAGCAGTTCTTC
>.|12|TRBV19|TRBJ2-3|.
CASSMVGNTQYF
TGTGCCAGTAGTATGGTCGGGAATACGCAGTATTTT
>.|13|TRBV6-1|TRBJ1-1|.
CAISRVWNTEAFF
TGTGCCATCTCGAGGGTGTGGAACACTGAAGCTTTCTTT